A single sample gave rise to the 12 T cell receptor beta chains below, sequenced in a study of blood T cells in healthy people across ages. A second PCR of about 6 to 11 cycles used a sample-barcoded 5' primer and a J-beta primer mix. TCRdb recomputed calls from the 5' RACE reads with MiXCR, one row per CDR3 protein. This sample yields around 990,000 distinct CDR3 sequences, of which under 30% are seen a single time; approximately 0.7% belongs to the top ten. This sample was shared with a second study, whose subject was T cells of mothers and their children.

The sequenced sample consisted of blood. These receptors all stem from a girl aged 2-10 years in good health.

As concerns this clonotype: A read error may account for a junction end that differs from germline. The J gene is TRBJ1-4, the V gene TRBV27, with a tentative D call TRBD1 (6 bases). Germline assignment: CDR1 MNHEY and CDR2 SMNVEV (reference sequence). The CDR3 has 15 residues. The CDR3 region is CASSVVGAFGEKLFF. The CDR3 nucleotides read TGTGCCAGCAGTGTCGTGGGGGCCTTCGGTGAAAAGCTGTTTTTT.

This clonotype has just one count. The rearrangement links TRBV20-1 to TRBJ1-2; maybe TRBD1 (6 bases). The CDR3 length is 14 residues. Trimming stripped 1 base from V and 4 bases from J, with 13 bases between. The germline CDR1 and CDR2 sequences are DFQATT and SNEGSKA (reference sequence). This chain's CDR3 is CSARAPGGGYGYTF. The CDR3 region has the DNA TGCAGTGCTAGAGCCCCGGGGGGCGGCTATGGCTACACCTTC.

V usage is TRBV27 and J usage is TRBJ1-2; D might be TRBD1 (6 bases). Germline CDR1 reads MNHEY; CDR2 reads SMNVEV (reference sequence). This CDR3 is 13 amino acids long. V was pared by 6 bases and J by 4 bases, with 12 bases between. The CDR3 region is CASRSTGGYGYTF. Here the CDR3 DNA reads TGTGCCAGCAGATCGACAGGAGGCTATGGCTACACCTTC.

There are a few counts of this clonotype. This CDR3 reads CASSLTLTEAFF. CDR3 sequence (DNA): TGTGCCAGCAGCTTGACGTTAACTGAAGCTTTCTTT. The rearrangement joins TRBV5-6 to TRBJ1-1, with unresolved D. In germline, CDR1 is SGHDT, CDR2 YYEEEE. The CDR3 runs to 12 residues. Trimming left V 1 base short and J 5 bases short, with 6 bases between.

A few counts support this clonotype. The chain recombines TRBV6-5 with TRBJ2-5; the D gene is possibly TRBD1 (6 bases). The CDR3 loop spans 14 amino acids. V lost 2 bases and J lost 3, with 10 bases in between. CDR1 and CDR2 (germline): MNHEY, SVGAGI. The CDR3 here is CASSYVPGEETQYF. The CDR3 DNA sequence: TGTGCCAGCAGTTACGTCCCAGGGGAAGAGACCCAGTACTTC.

V is TRBV20-1 and J is TRBJ2-7, with D tentatively TRBD1 (6 bases). From germline, CDR1 is DFQATT and CDR2 SNEGSKA (reference sequence). V lost 3 bases to trimming and J lost 1 base, with 16 bases between them. The CDR3 has 15 residues. The CDR3 region is CSARLPGQLSYEQYF. CDR3 nucleotides: TGCAGTGCTAGGCTTCCAGGACAGTTATCCTACGAGCAGTACTTC.

The J gene is TRBJ2-5, the V gene TRBV7-2, with 7 bases identical to TRBD1. The J call is in doubt because the DNA end fits TRBJ2-1 better. The CDR3 totals 13 residues. Germline CDR1 SGHTA, CDR2 FQGNSA. CDR3 sequence reads: CASSLGRQGRQFF. The CDR3 nucleotides are TGTGCCAGCAGCTTAGGCCGACAGGGTCGGCAGTTCTTC.

This rearrangement joins TRBV7-2 to TRBJ2-5, with TRBD1 identical over 7 bases. Gene TRBJ2-7 matches the end of the DNA better, so the J call may be wrong. The CDR3 covers 13 residues. Germline V lookup: CDR1 SGHTA, CDR2 FQGNSA. The CDR3 loop reads CASSWDSIYEQYF. In nucleotides, the CDR3 is TGTGCCAGCAGCTGGGACAGCATCTACGAGCAGTACTTC.

The chain recombines TRBV2 with TRBJ2-5, with D possibly being TRBD1 or TRBD2 (5 bases each). The J call may be wrong; the DNA end is better matched by TRBJ2-7. CDR3 length: 14 residues. CDR1 and CDR2 (germline): SNHLY, FYNNEI. The CDR3, as DNA: TGTGCCAGCAGTGGCCACGGGACGGGCTACGAGCAGTACTTC. Amino acids: CASSGHGTGYEQYF.

J is TRBJ2-3 and V is TRBV7-9; D may be TRBD2 (5 bases). The ends were cut back, 3 bases at V and 5 bases at J, with 9 bases in the middle. The CDR3 totals 13 residues. CDR1 is SEHNR, CDR2 FQNEAQ, per germline (reference sequence). Written as DNA, the CDR3 is TGTGCCAGCAGCTTTGTCGGGGAAGATACGCAGTATTTT. It specifies CASSFVGEDTQYF.

The rearrangement links TRBV18 to TRBJ1-2, with D perhaps TRBD1 (5 bases). The CDR3 is 13 residues long. In germline, CDR1 is KGHSH, CDR2 LQKENI. Trimming shortened V by 4 bases and J by 5 bases, and 11 bases separated the two germline ends. The CDR3 DNA is TGTGCCAGCTCACGCAGGTGGGGGTATGGCTACACCTTC. It is translated as CASSRRWGYGYTF. Based on the CDR3 plus reference TRBV18 and TRBJ1-2, the full variable domain is NAGVMQNPRHLVRRRGQEARLRCSPMKGHSHVYWYRQLPEEGLKFMVYLQKENIIDESGMPKERFSAEFPKEGPSILRIQQVVRGDSAAYFCASSRRWGYGYTFGSGTRLTVV.

This clonotype has only a few counts. The rearrangement links TRBV6-1 to TRBJ1-5, with 10 bases aligning to TRBD1. Germline CDR1 and CDR2: MNHNS and SASEGT. The CDR3 extends over 19 amino acids. V gave up 5 bases and J gave up 1 base; unmatched junction bases: 14. CDR3 coding DNA: TGTGCCAGCAGTCCCCCGGACAGGGGGATATTAGGGAGCAATCAGCCCCAGCATTTT. Its translation: CASSPPDRGILGSNQPQHF.